These 13 T cell receptor beta chains originate from one sample sequenced in a study of blood T cell repertoires in COVID-19. Clones were sequenced by immunoSEQ multiplex PCR, and TCRdb holds only the in-frame ones, with some missing. The sample lists about 49,000 clones, 87% seen once, with 2% to 2.5% in the top ten. Source material: peripheral blood. The receptors come from an elderly woman with COVID-19, enrolled during active disease.

The chain couples TRBV2 to TRBJ1-5; tentatively, D is TRBD1 (6 bases). V was shortened by 7 bases and J by 0 bases, with 10 bases between the two germline ends. The V gene's germline CDR1 is SNHLY and CDR2 FYNNEI. This CDR3 has 14 amino acids. In DNA, the CDR3 is TGTGCCAGCAACAGGGCCTCTAGCAATCAGCCCCAGCATTTT. Its protein product is CASNRASSNQPQHF.

Turning to this clone: Different DNA sequences within this sample yield the same CDR3. The chain employs TRBV28 and TRBJ2-2, with D maybe TRBD2 (6 bases). CDR1 and CDR2 (germline): MDHEN, SYDVKM. CDR3 length: 15 amino acids. V shed 2 bases and J shed 4 bases, with 11 bases lying between them. The CDR3 coding sequence is TGTGCCAGCAGTTTAGGCGGGGCGGGCACCGGGGAGCTGTTTTTT. The encoded protein is CASSLGGAGTGELFF.

The CDR3 sequence is CASSLEGVFTEAFF. The CDR3 DNA follows: TGTGCCAGCAGCTTGGAGGGGGTTTTCACTGAAGCTTTCTTT. The chain combines TRBV5-6 with TRBJ1-1, with D maybe TRBD1 (6 bases). The CDR3 loop spans 14 amino acids. The germline gives CDR1 SGHDT, CDR2 YYEEEE. V was cut by 0 bases and J by 4 bases, with 10 bases left in between.

The rearrangement joins TRBV15 to TRBJ2-7, with 9 bases fitting TRBD2. The germline V gene has CDR1 LNHNV and CDR2 YYDKDF (reference sequence). CDR3 length: 17 residues. Trimming cost V 0 bases and J 3 bases; bases outside gene matches: 9. The CDR3 loop is CATSRDLGAGGRYEQYF. Here the CDR3 DNA reads TGTGCCACCAGCAGAGATCTGGGGGCGGGAGGGCGCTACGAGCAGTACTTC. Together with reference TRBV15 and TRBJ2-7, the CDR3 gives the full variable domain: DAMVIQNPRYQVTQFGKPVTLSCSQTLNHNVMYWYQQKSSQAPKLLFHYYDKDFNNEADTPDNFQSRRPNTSFCFLDIRSPGLGDTAMYLCATSRDLGAGGRYEQYFGPGTRLTVT.

This clone turned up a few times. CDR3 bases: TGTGCCATCCTACAGGGGATGAACACTGAAGCTTTCTTT. Amino acid sequence: CAILQGMNTEAFF. The chain joins TRBV6-6 to TRBJ1-1; 7 bases agree with TRBD1. Unmatched junction bases numbered 5, after V lost 10 bases and J lost 0 bases. CDR3 length equals 13 residues. Germline CDR1 is MNHNY and CDR2 is SVGAGI (reference sequence).

This clone appeared once. CDR3 residues: CASNWTGTEGGYTF. Here the CDR3 DNA reads TGTGCCAGCAATTGGACAGGGACCGAGGGTGGCTACACCTTC. This chain links TRBV21-1 with TRBJ1-2; the table's D call, TRBD1, was not checked against the DNA. TRBV21-1 is a listed pseudogene. This CDR3 is built from 14 residues.

V gene TRBV28 combines with J gene TRBJ2-1; D not certain. The germline V and J ends were trimmed by 5 bases and 10 bases, with 9 bases remaining between them. The CDR3 length is 11 residues. Germline CDR1 is MDHEN and CDR2 is SYDVKM. The CDR3 bases are TGTGCCAGCAGTCAAACGCGGGAGCAGTTCTTC. Translated, it gives CASSQTREQFF.

V is TRBV11-3 and J is TRBJ2-7, with D possibly being TRBD2 (5 bases). V gave up 3 bases and J gave up 2 bases, with 14 bases separating them. In germline, CDR1 is SGHNT, CDR2 YENEEA. The CDR3 runs to 15 residues. This CDR3 is CASSLGSANPYEQYF. In nucleotides, the CDR3 is TGTGCCAGCAGCTTGGGTAGCGCGAACCCCTACGAGCAGTACTTC. The whole variable domain, remainder taken from reference TRBV11-3 and TRBJ2-7, is EAGVVQSPRYKIIEKKQPVAFWCNPISGHNTLYWYLQNLGQGPELLIRYENEEAVDDSQLPKDRFSAERLKGVDSTLKIQPAELGDSAVYLCASSLGSANPYEQYFGPGTRLTVT.

The chain links TRBV5-1 to TRBJ1-2; D is possibly TRBD1 (6 bases). The germline V gene has CDR1 SGHRS and CDR2 YFSETQ. This CDR3 spans 12 amino acids. Trimming took off 4 bases at V and 4 bases at J, with 8 bases between the two ends. CDR3 nucleotide sequence: TGCGCCAGCAGCACGACAGGCTATGGCTACACCTTC. Protein product: CASSTTGYGYTF.

The chain joins TRBV2 to TRBJ1-1; 9 bases are shared with TRBD1. This CDR3 has 14 amino acids. CDR1 and CDR2 (germline): SNHLY, FYNNEI. V trimming: 4 bases; J trimming: 6 bases; junction bases outside the gene matches: 6. For the CDR3, the DNA is TGTGCCAGCAGTGGGGACAGGGTAAGGTCTGAAGCTTTCTTT. This encodes CASSGDRVRSEAFF.

The chain recombines TRBV6-5 with TRBJ1-2; D is unresolved. The CDR3 contains 13 residues. Looked up from germline, CDR1 is MNHEY and CDR2 is SVGAGI. The V and J ends lost 3 bases and 6 bases respectively, with 11 bases between them. The CDR3 coding sequence is TGTGCCAGCAGTTATAAGAAGCCGGATGGCTACACCTTC. Encoded protein: CASSYKKPDGYTF.

This clone occurred a few times. The rearrangement links TRBV12-3 or TRBV12-4 to TRBJ2-7; D is uncertain. Trimming left V 3 bases short and J 5 bases short, with 8 bases between. The CDR3 runs 12 residues. CDR3 loop: CASSFYPDEQYF. The DNA for the CDR3 is TGTGCCAGCAGTTTCTACCCCGACGAGCAGTACTTC.

The chain carries TRBV6-2 or TRBV6-3 and TRBJ2-5; 11 bases match TRBD1. This CDR3 spans 15 amino acids. V trimming: 5 bases; J trimming: 5 bases; junction bases outside the gene matches: 7. Germline-derived CDR1 and CDR2 are MNHEY and SVGEGT. Written as DNA, the CDR3 is TGTGCCAGCAGTGGCAGGACAGGGGGCCGTGAGACCCAGTACTTC. Translated: CASSGRTGGRETQYF.